The 16 T cell receptor beta chains reported below all come from one sample, sequenced in a study of beta chain features in type 1 diabetes (dated by TCRdb to the late 2010s). These receptors are not linked to any known antigen. The library was made by the immunoSEQ multiplex PCR assay. The entire amount of isolated RNA was reverse transcribed using the High Capacity cDNA Reverse Transcription Kit, so the sequenced TCRB transcripts were expressed ones. TCRdb holds this immuneACCESS table with in-frame rearrangements only. Some clones are missing; in checked studies, unresolved V genes explain under half, and the rest has no known cause. Counted in this sample were about 710,000 clones; more than 13% of them appeared once. Together, the top ten hold just under 0.04% of the sample. The research as a whole found: Type 1 diabetes patients showed a moderate but significant shortening of TCRB CDR3 length in all four CD4+ subsets.

Source material: naive CD4+ T cells from blood. Per the publication, the cell subset or site label means: true naive CD4+ T cells. The receptors were sampled from a man in his late teens or twenties with type 1 diabetes.

The table lists this clone with a count of one. The CDR3 loop reads CASSSPGGANYGYTF. CDR3 nucleotide sequence: TGTGCCAGCAGTAGCCCAGGGGGCGCGAACTATGGCTACACCTTC. The chain links TRBV28 to TRBJ1-2; 8 positions agree with TRBD1. The germline CDR1 and CDR2 sequences are MDHEN and SYDVKM. V lost 5 bases, J lost 2 bases, and 7 bases stayed unmatched. The CDR3 has 15 residues.

This clone was observed a few times. V usage is TRBV20-1 and J usage is TRBJ2-7, with D unresolved. CDR1 and CDR2 from the germline V gene are DFQATT and SNEGSKA (reference sequence). The V end lost 4 bases, the J end lost 4 bases, and 8 bases lay between the germline ends. The CDR3 has 11 residues. In DNA, the CDR3 is TGCAGTGCTACATTCGTTTACGAGCAGTACTTC. The encoded protein is CSATFVYEQYF.

V usage is TRBV9 and J usage is TRBJ1-2; D uncertain. This CDR3 spans 13 amino acids. Trimming removed 5 bases at V and 7 bases at J, with 15 bases between. CDR1 and CDR2 from the germline V gene are SGDLS and YYNGEE. The CDR3 DNA sequence: TGTGCCAGCAGTGCGATGGACGGACTTGGCTACACCTTC. The encoded protein is CASSAMDGLGYTF.

This clone was seen more than once but under ten times. The chain combines TRBV6-5 with TRBJ2-3; D is undetermined. The CDR3 has 13 amino acids. The germline V gene has CDR1 MNHEY and CDR2 SVGAGI. V lost 4 bases to trimming and J lost 1 base, with 6 bases between them. The CDR3 here is CASSWAGTDTQYF. The DNA of the CDR3 is TGTGCCAGCAGTTGGGCGGGCACAGATACGCAGTATTTT.

This clone occurred a few times. The gene calls are TRBV4-3 and TRBJ2-3, with 11 bases fitting TRBD2. CDR1 and CDR2 (germline): LGHNA, YSLEER. V lost 6 bases and J lost 4; bases outside the gene matches: 12. The CDR3 spans 17 residues. The CDR3: CASSLQVAGGPADTQYF. CDR3 nucleotide sequence: TGCGCCAGCAGTCTGCAGGTAGCGGGGGGGCCTGCAGATACGCAGTATTTT.

This clone was observed a few times. The chain has TRBV5-1 and TRBJ1-5, with D perhaps TRBD1 (6 bases). The V end lost 5 bases, the J end lost 0 bases, and 9 bases lay between the germline ends. The germline V gene encodes CDR1 SGHRS and CDR2 YFSETQ. There are 14 residues in the CDR3. CDR3 coding DNA: TGCGCCAGCAGGACAGGAGTTAGCAATCAGCCCCAGCATTTT. It translates to CASRTGVSNQPQHF.

This clone has a handful of counts. The chain joins TRBV7-9 to TRBJ2-1, with 10 bases lining up with TRBD2. V lost 2 bases and J lost 9; bases outside the gene matches: 7. The CDR3 spans 15 residues. CDR1 SEHNR and CDR2 FQNEAQ come from the germline V gene (reference sequence). DNA of the CDR3: TGTGCCAGCAGCTTAACTAGCGGGGCCTCTGGTGAGCAGTTCTTC. Translated, it gives CASSLTSGASGEQFF.

The chain employs TRBV27 and TRBJ2-6; D could derive from TRBD1 or TRBD2 (6 bases each). The germline CDR1 and CDR2 sequences are MNHEY and SMNVEV (reference sequence). Trimming pared 6 bases from V and 2 bases from J, leaving 17 bases between. The CDR3 is made up of 17 amino acids. The CDR3 DNA reads TGTGCCAGCAGCCCTCCTCTCCGGGGGCCTGGGGCCAACGTCCTGACTTTC. Protein sequence: CASSPPLRGPGANVLTF. The full variable domain, with the rest looked up from reference TRBV27 and TRBJ2-6, is EAQVTQNPRYLITVTGKKLTVTCSQNMNHEYMSWYRQDPGLGLRQIYYSMNVEVTDKGDVPEGYKVSRKEKRNFPLILESPSPNQTSLYFCASSPPLRGPGANVLTFGAGSRLTVL.

This clone was detected only a few times. The chain joins TRBV4-1 to TRBJ1-1, with TRBD1 as a possible D gene (6 bases). CDR1 and CDR2 (germline): MGHRA, YSYEKL. The V gene lost 4 bases and the J gene lost 1 base, with 13 bases spanning the gap. The CDR3 runs 15 residues. The CDR3 here is CASSPTGRGNTEAFF. The CDR3, as DNA: TGCGCCAGCAGCCCCACAGGGCGTGGGAACACTGAAGCTTTCTTT.

The V gene is TRBV2, the J gene TRBJ2-7, with unresolved D. Germline-derived CDR1 and CDR2 are SNHLY and FYNNEI. Trimming stripped 1 base from V and 4 bases from J, with 11 bases between. This CDR3 region has 14 residues. This chain's CDR3 is CASSEGGGVYEQYF. DNA for the CDR3: TGTGCCAGCAGTGAAGGTGGTGGGGTTTACGAGCAGTACTTC. Full variable domain (remainder filled in from reference TRBV2 and TRBJ2-7): EPEVTQTPSHQVTQMGQEVILRCVPISNHLYFYWYRQILGQKVEFLVSFYNNEISEKSEIFDDQFSVERPDGSNFTLKIRSTKLEDSAMYFCASSEGGGVYEQYFGPGTRLTVT.

This clone was counted only a few times. The chain recombines TRBV5-1 with TRBJ2-5; 8 bases map to TRBD2. The germline gives CDR1 SGHRS, CDR2 YFSETQ. The CDR3 sequence is 14 residues long. The V gene end was trimmed by 5 bases and the J gene end by 7 bases; junction bases not matched to a gene: 10. CDR3 residues: CASRFVGRAGTQYF. The CDR3 nucleotides read TGCGCCAGCAGATTCGTCGGGAGGGCCGGGACCCAGTACTTC.

The table lists this clone with a few counts. This chain joins TRBV29-1 and TRBJ2-7, with no clear D. The V end was cut by 6 bases, the J end by 0 bases, with 9 bases between. CDR3 length: 12 residues. The germline V gene has CDR1 SQVTM and CDR2 ANQGSEA. The CDR3 here is CSVTSSSYEQYF. CDR3 nucleotide sequence: TGCAGCGTCACATCCAGCTCCTACGAGCAGTACTTC.

The V gene is TRBV11-1, the J gene TRBJ1-2, with D tentatively TRBD1 (6 bases). The CDR3 length is 12 residues. V was cut by 3 bases and J by 4 bases, with 6 bases left in between. Germline V CDR1 and CDR2: SGHAT, FQDESV (reference sequence). The CDR3 sequence: CASSLDSYGYTF. The CDR3 nucleotides read TGTGCCAGCAGCTTGGACAGCTATGGCTACACCTTC.

This rearrangement joins TRBV29-1 to TRBJ1-1, with D hard to call. There are 11 residues in the CDR3. Germline V gene lookup returns CDR1 SQVTM and CDR2 ANQGSEA. Trimming took off 4 bases at V and 3 bases at J, with 6 bases between the two ends. The CDR3 DNA follows: TGCAGCGTTGTAGTGTACACTGAAGCTTTCTTT. Translated: CSVVVYTEAFF.

The chain links TRBV4-3 to TRBJ1-4; tentatively, D is TRBD1 (5 bases). Germline-derived CDR1 and CDR2 are LGHNA and YSLEER. Trimming left V 0 bases short and J 0 bases short, with 14 bases between. There are 18 residues in the CDR3. CDR3 in DNA: TGCGCCAGCAGCCAAGATCTTAGGGGAATCTCAACTAATGAAAAACTGTTTTTT. The encoded protein is CASSQDLRGISTNEKLFF.

The CDR3 DNA is TGTGCCAGCAGCCCCCCCGTGAGGCAGGCGAGGTTGGCTTTCTTT. It yields the protein CASSPPVRQARLAFF. The rearrangement uses TRBV7-9 and TRBJ1-1; D not certain. Germline CDR1 is SEHNR and CDR2 is FQNEAQ (reference sequence). The CDR3 is 15 amino acids. Trimming removed 5 bases at V and 11 bases at J, with 24 bases between.